The clone carrying this TCR beta chain was recorded at least ten times. What it recognizes is unknown. Losses at the gene ends were 6 bases for V and 4 bases for J; bases not matched to a gene: 5. The length of the CDR3 is 14 residues. Germline CDR1 is SNHLY and CDR2 is FYNNEI. The data were obtained in a study of T cells in Graves' hyperthyroidism and ophthalmopathy. Study observations and caveats: Blood also carried most thyroid clonotypes expanded above 0.001.

From RNA transcripts, TCR beta CDR3 regions were amplified. Researchers ran a first-round RT-PCR on the TCR CDR3 using the HTBI primer set. TCRdb used MiXCR to reprocess the multiplex PCR reads, holding one entry per CDR3 protein. The sample lists 380,000 or so distinct CDR3 sequences, about 19% seen once, with approximately 4% in the top ten. The receptor's source is a woman between 18 and 29 years old with Graves' hyperthyroidism. The chain is built from TRBV2 and TRBJ1-5; 8 nucleotides align to TRBD1. What was sequenced was blood. CDR3 DNA sequence: TGTGCCAGCAGCCCGGGACAGGATAATCAGCCCCAGCATTTT. Protein: CASSPGQDNQPQHF.